A single sample is the source of the 27 T cell receptor beta chains below, sequenced in a study of blood T cell repertoires in COVID-19. Generated by immunoSEQ multiplex PCR, the TCRdb table keeps only in-frame clones and is missing some. This sample carries 250,000 to 350,000 clones, about 90% of them seen once, and the ten largest clones take around 4.5%. The specimen sequenced was PBMCs or T cells enriched from blood (not recorded which). All receptors derive from a woman between 18 and 29 years old with acute COVID-19.

This sequence joins TRBV2 and TRBJ1-5, with D tentatively TRBD1 (5 bases). From germline, CDR1 is SNHLY and CDR2 FYNNEI. Between the trimmed V and J ends, which lost 3 bases and 0 bases, there was a span of 9 bases. This CDR3 has 15 residues. The DNA of the CDR3 is TGTGCCAGCAGTGACGGGGGAGCTAGCAATCAGCCCCAGCATTTT. Translating gives CASSDGGASNQPQHF.

Written as DNA, the CDR3 is TGTGCCAGCAAGGGAGGGGGTCCCGGCCAGCCCCAGCATTTT. Translated: CASKGGGPGQPQHF. This rearrangement joins TRBV2 to TRBJ1-5; maybe TRBD1 (6 bases). Germline loops: CDR1 SNHLY, CDR2 FYNNEI. The ends were cut back, 7 bases at V and 7 bases at J, with 17 bases in the middle. CDR3 size: 14 residues.

On this clone itself: Other DNA sequences of this sample code for an identical CDR3. This chain uses TRBV12-3 or TRBV12-4 with TRBJ1-1, with a tentative D call TRBD1 (6 bases). The CDR3 extends over 13 amino acids. Between the trimmed V and J ends, which lost 6 bases and 1 base, there was a span of 9 bases. Written as DNA, the CDR3 is TGTGCCAGCAGCCCACAGGGGAACACTGAAGCTTTCTTT. Its protein is CASSPQGNTEAFF.

The chain is built from TRBV7-3 and TRBJ2-1; maybe TRBD2 (6 bases). V lost 5 bases and J 15 bases, leaving 14 bases between the germline ends. The CDR3 is made up of 11 amino acids. Germline V gene lookup returns CDR1 SGHTA and CDR2 FQGTGA. The CDR3 bases are TGTGCCAGCAGCGCCGGAGGGGCAGCGTTCTTC. It yields the protein CASSAGGAAFF.

The chain joins TRBV15 to TRBJ2-7; 10 bases map to TRBD1. The V gene end was trimmed by 2 bases and the J gene end by 6 bases; junction bases not matched to a gene: 4. Per the germline V gene, CDR1 is LNHNV and CDR2 is YYDKDF (reference sequence). The CDR3 runs 14 residues. In DNA form, the CDR3 reads TGTGCCACCAGCAGACCCGGGACAGGGGTCGAGCAGTACTTC. It yields the protein CATSRPGTGVEQYF.

The rearrangement uses TRBV7-3 and TRBJ1-1; D remains ambiguous. V lost 3 bases, J lost 4 bases, and 6 bases lay in between. CDR1 is SGHTA and CDR2 is FQGTGA in the germline V gene. The CDR3 runs 12 residues. The CDR3 DNA sequence: TGTGCCAGCAGCTTTTTAGTCACTGAAGCTTTCTTT. The encoded protein is CASSFLVTEAFF. Full variable domain (rest looked up from reference TRBV7-3 and TRBJ1-1): GAGVSQTPSNKVTEKGKYVELRCDPISGHTALYWYRQSLGQGPEFLIYFQGTGAADDSGLPNDRFFAVRPEGSVSTLKIQRTERGDSAVYLCASSFLVTEAFFGQGTRLTVV.

With respect to this clone: The junction differs from germline at one of its ends, possibly a read error. The rearrangement links TRBV7-7 to TRBJ2-1; TRBD1 might be the D (5 bases). This CDR3 comprises 15 residues. Germline-derived CDR1 and CDR2 are SSHAT and FNYEAQ (reference sequence). Here the CDR3 DNA reads TGTGCTAGCAGCCCTACCAGGGATGTCGGCAATGAGCAGTTCTTC. It translates to CASSPTRDVGNEQFF.

The chain combines TRBV29-1 with TRBJ1-1; maybe TRBD1 (6 bases). The CDR3 extends over 12 amino acids. V was shortened by 7 bases and J by 4 bases, with 13 bases between the two germline ends. Germline V gene data show CDR1 as SQVTM and CDR2 as ANQGSEA. The CDR3: CSGRRGSTEAFF. DNA of the CDR3: TGCAGCGGTCGCAGGGGTAGCACTGAAGCTTTCTTT.

The chain carries TRBV29-1 and TRBJ2-1, with 8 bases fitting TRBD1. Germline V gene lookup returns CDR1 SQVTM and CDR2 ANQGSEA. Trimming cost V 6 bases and J 9 bases; bases outside gene matches: 13. The CDR3 covers 14 residues. The CDR3 reads CSVEGLLTGGEQFF. CDR3 nucleotide sequence: TGCAGCGTGGAGGGACTTCTAACAGGGGGTGAGCAGTTCTTC.

Regarding this clone: The same CDR3 also results from other DNA sequences found in this sample. The chain recombines TRBV28 with TRBJ1-3; D unresolved. V gave up 3 bases and J gave up 7 bases, with 10 bases separating them. The CDR3 is 13 residues long. Germline CDR1 and CDR2: MDHEN and SYDVKM. The CDR3, as DNA: TGTGCCAGCAGTTTTTCCTCGGGGAACACCATATATTTT. It translates to CASSFSSGNTIYF.

The chain links TRBV7-3 to TRBJ2-7; the match to TRBD2 covers 10 bases. CDR1 is SGHTA and CDR2 is FQGTGA in the germline V gene. J gave up 9 bases and V 5 bases, and 10 bases lay outside the gene matches. This CDR3 has 14 amino acids. CDR3 nucleotide sequence: TGTGCCAGCAGCACAACCGGGACTAGCGTGAGGCAGTACTTC. This translates into CASSTTGTSVRQYF.

The V and J genes are TRBV4-1 and TRBJ2-5, with D tentatively TRBD1 (6 bases). Germline CDR1 and CDR2: MGHRA and YSYEKL. The length of the CDR3 is 13 residues. Trimming stripped 3 bases from V and 3 bases from J, with 8 bases between. Written as DNA, the CDR3 is TGCGCCAGCAGCCACTACAGGGAAGAGACCCAGTACTTC. It is translated as CASSHYREETQYF.

V gene TRBV3-1 (or the pseudogene TRBV3-2) combines with J gene TRBJ2-5, with D maybe TRBD2 (6 bases). Germline CDR1 reads LGHDT; CDR2 reads YNNKEL (reference sequence). Between the trimmed V and J ends, which lost 4 bases and 2 bases, there was a span of 17 bases. The CDR3 is 16 amino acids. The CDR3 bases are TGTGCCAGCAGCCCCAGACGAAGCGGAGGGCAAGAGACCCAGTACTTC. Protein sequence: CASSPRRSGGQETQYF.

The chain uses TRBV19 and TRBJ2-2; the match to TRBD2 covers 13 bases. This CDR3 region has 17 residues. Trimming removed 7 bases from V and 4 bases from J; junction bases left unmatched: 9. From germline, CDR1 is LNHDA and CDR2 SQIVND (reference sequence). The CDR3 DNA reads as TGTGCCAGTACTACACTAGCGGGAGGGCGCAGCACCGGGGAGCTGTTTTTT. Protein product: CASTTLAGGRSTGELFF. Combining the CDR3 with reference TRBV19 and TRBJ2-2 gives the whole variable domain DGGITQSPKYLFRKEGQNVTLSCEQNLNHDAMYWYRQDPGQGLRLIYYSQIVNDFQKGDIAEGYSVSREKKESFPLTVTSAQKNPTAFYLCASTTLAGGRSTGELFFGEGSRLTVL.

The rearrangement uses TRBV28 and TRBJ1-5; weak D call: TRBD1 (6 bases). Per the germline V gene, CDR1 is MDHEN and CDR2 is SYDVKM. V lost 4 bases, J lost 2 bases, and 24 bases lay in between. CDR3 length: 19 amino acids. The CDR3 region is CASSSSLTGTLYGNQPQHF. CDR3 in DNA: TGTGCCAGCAGTTCCTCCTTAACAGGGACGCTATACGGCAATCAGCCCCAGCATTTT.

The rearrangement links TRBV12-3 or TRBV12-4 to TRBJ1-1; 7 bases match TRBD1. The CDR3 spans 13 residues. The V and J ends lost 5 bases and 7 bases, in that order; junction bases with no gene match: 7. CDR3 loop: CASSLTGAGEAFF. The DNA for the CDR3 is TGTGCCAGCAGTCTAACAGGGGCTGGTGAAGCTTTCTTT.

CDR3 in DNA: TGTGCCAGCAGCCAAGAAGAGGGGGGGCATAACAATCAGCCCCAGCATTTT. It codes for CASSQEEGGHNNQPQHF. The chain uses TRBV4-2 and TRBJ1-5, with D maybe TRBD1 (6 bases). CDR3 length equals 17 residues. Germline CDR1 LGHNA, CDR2 YNFKEQ. The V end lost 0 bases, the J end lost 3 bases, and 15 bases lay between the germline ends.

Of note for this clone: The identical CDR3 is also encoded by other nucleotide sequences in the sample. The chain combines TRBV19 with TRBJ2-7; a weak D match, TRBD1 (5 bases). Trimming removed 3 bases from V and 2 bases from J, with 8 bases in between. Germline loops: CDR1 LNHDA, CDR2 SQIVND (reference sequence). The CDR3 has 13 residues. CDR3 sequence: CASSIDRAYEQYF. For the CDR3, the DNA is TGTGCCAGTAGTATTGACAGAGCCTACGAGCAGTACTTC.

The gene calls are TRBV6-5 and TRBJ2-7; 10 nucleotides agree with TRBD2. The V gene end was trimmed by 0 bases and the J gene end by 5 bases; junction bases not matched to a gene: 4. Germline CDR1 and CDR2: MNHEY and SVGAGI. The CDR3 is made up of 15 amino acids. Here the CDR3 reads CASSYSGLAGDEQYF. The CDR3 DNA reads as TGTGCCAGCAGTTACTCCGGGCTAGCGGGAGACGAGCAGTACTTC.

V gene TRBV7-9 combines with J gene TRBJ1-5; 7 nucleotides match TRBD1. The V gene's germline CDR1 is SEHNR and CDR2 FQNEAQ (reference sequence). V lost 1 base, J lost 6 bases, and 6 bases stayed unmatched. The CDR3 totals 15 residues. This CDR3 reads CASSLGAGGFQPQHF. The CDR3 DNA is TGTGCCAGCAGCTTAGGGGCAGGGGGATTTCAGCCCCAGCATTTT.

The chain joins TRBV27 to TRBJ1-5; TRBD1 is a possible D gene (6 bases). The V and J ends lost 3 bases and 4 bases respectively, with 13 bases between them. The CDR3 has 15 residues. Germline V CDR1 and CDR2: MNHEY, SMNVEV (reference sequence). Here the CDR3 DNA reads TGTGCCAGCAGTTTCCTGCCTCAGGGGAATCAGCCCCAGCATTTT. Translating gives CASSFLPQGNQPQHF.

The chain is built from TRBV10-1 and TRBJ2-1, with 10 bases that match TRBD2. The V gene's germline CDR1 is WNHNN and CDR2 SYGVQD (reference sequence). V was clipped by 4 bases and J by 8 bases; unmatched bases: 8. CDR3 length equals 15 residues. The CDR3 DNA sequence: TGCGCCAGCAGTGTTGGGCTAGCGGGAGTATATGAGCAGTTCTTC. Protein sequence: CASSVGLAGVYEQFF.

The chain employs TRBV15 and TRBJ2-7, with 10 nucleotides matching TRBD2. The CDR3 length is 16 residues. The V and J ends lost 0 bases and 4 bases, in that order; junction bases with no gene match: 6. Looked up from germline, CDR1 is LNHNV and CDR2 is YYDKDF (reference sequence). The CDR3 DNA follows: TGTGCCACCAGCAGAGATTCGCTAGCGGGAGAGTACGAGCAGTACTTC. Amino acid sequence: CATSRDSLAGEYEQYF. The full variable domain, completed using reference TRBV15 and TRBJ2-7, is DAMVIQNPRYQVTQFGKPVTLSCSQTLNHNVMYWYQQKSSQAPKLLFHYYDKDFNNEADTPDNFQSRRPNTSFCFLDIRSPGLGDTAMYLCATSRDSLAGEYEQYFGPGTRLTVT.

The chain carries TRBV21-1 and TRBJ2-3; the table's D call, TRBD2, was not checked against the DNA. TRBV21-1 is given as a pseudogene. The CDR3 contains 23 residues. The CDR3 is CASSILLGQGLAGGSSSTDTQYF. In DNA form, the CDR3 reads TGTGCCAGCAGCATACTTTTGGGACAGGGACTAGCGGGAGGGTCATCTAGCACAGATACGCAGTATTTT.

This chain joins TRBV28 and TRBJ1-2; D not certain. The germline V gene has CDR1 MDHEN and CDR2 SYDVKM. The CDR3 loop spans 15 amino acids. The V end lost 3 bases, the J end lost 10 bases, and 21 bases lay between the germline ends. Here the CDR3 DNA reads TGTGCCAGCAGTTTTCTACGACTTCGGAGCGGTGCCTACACCTTC. It specifies CASSFLRLRSGAYTF.

This rearrangement joins TRBV10-1 to TRBJ2-1; tentative D call: TRBD2 (6 bases). Germline V gene sequence: CDR1 WNHNN, CDR2 SYGVQD (reference sequence). Trimming stripped 4 bases from V and 1 base from J, with 11 bases between. The CDR3 sequence is 15 residues long. The CDR3 reads CASSVPGTSYNEQFF. CDR3 DNA: TGCGCCAGCAGTGTTCCCGGGACTTCCTACAATGAGCAGTTCTTC.

The chain couples TRBV3-1 (or the pseudogene TRBV3-2) to TRBJ1-4; D gene unclear. The length of the CDR3 is 16 residues. V was clipped by 4 bases and J by 5 bases, with 17 bases between them. Germline V gene sequence: CDR1 LGHDT, CDR2 YNNKEL (reference sequence). The CDR3 DNA reads TGTGCCAGCAGCCGCGGGCTGGGTCTCGTCAATGAAAAACTGTTTTTT. Translating gives CASSRGLGLVNEKLFF.